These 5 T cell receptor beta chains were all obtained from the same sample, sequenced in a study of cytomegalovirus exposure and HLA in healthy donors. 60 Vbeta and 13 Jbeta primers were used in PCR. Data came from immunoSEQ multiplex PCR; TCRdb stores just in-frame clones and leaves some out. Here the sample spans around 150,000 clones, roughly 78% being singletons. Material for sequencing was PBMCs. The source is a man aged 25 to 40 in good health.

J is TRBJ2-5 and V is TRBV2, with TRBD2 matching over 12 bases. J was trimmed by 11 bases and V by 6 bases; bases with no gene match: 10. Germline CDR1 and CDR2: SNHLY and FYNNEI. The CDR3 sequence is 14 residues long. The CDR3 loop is CASRETSGSTEQYF. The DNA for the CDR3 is TGTGCCAGCAGGGAGACTAGCGGGAGTACAGAGCAGTACTTC.

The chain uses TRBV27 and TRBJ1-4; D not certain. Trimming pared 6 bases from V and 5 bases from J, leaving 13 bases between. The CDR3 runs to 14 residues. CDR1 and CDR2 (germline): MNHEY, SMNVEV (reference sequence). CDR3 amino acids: CASRSGWANEKLFF. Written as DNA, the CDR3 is TGTGCCAGCAGATCGGGGTGGGCGAATGAAAAACTGTTTTTT.

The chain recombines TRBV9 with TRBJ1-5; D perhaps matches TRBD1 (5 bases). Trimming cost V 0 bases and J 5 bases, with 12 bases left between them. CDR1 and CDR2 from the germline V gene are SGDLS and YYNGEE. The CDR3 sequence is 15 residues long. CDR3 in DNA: TGTGCCAGCAGCGTAGCGGGGGAGCGCCATCAGCCCCAGCATTTT. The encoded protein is CASSVAGERHQPQHF.

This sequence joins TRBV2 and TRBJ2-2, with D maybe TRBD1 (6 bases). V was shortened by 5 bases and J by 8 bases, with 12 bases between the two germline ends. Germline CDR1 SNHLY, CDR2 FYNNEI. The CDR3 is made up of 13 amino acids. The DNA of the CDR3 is TGTGCCAGCAGTAGTCAGGGGCCGGGGGAGCTGTTTTTT. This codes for CASSSQGPGELFF.

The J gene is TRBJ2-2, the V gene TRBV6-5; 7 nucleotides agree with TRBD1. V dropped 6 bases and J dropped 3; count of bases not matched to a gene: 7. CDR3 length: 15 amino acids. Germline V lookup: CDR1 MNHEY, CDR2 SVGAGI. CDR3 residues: CASSPRTGDTGELFF. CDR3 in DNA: TGTGCCAGCAGCCCCAGGACAGGCGACACCGGGGAGCTGTTTTTT.